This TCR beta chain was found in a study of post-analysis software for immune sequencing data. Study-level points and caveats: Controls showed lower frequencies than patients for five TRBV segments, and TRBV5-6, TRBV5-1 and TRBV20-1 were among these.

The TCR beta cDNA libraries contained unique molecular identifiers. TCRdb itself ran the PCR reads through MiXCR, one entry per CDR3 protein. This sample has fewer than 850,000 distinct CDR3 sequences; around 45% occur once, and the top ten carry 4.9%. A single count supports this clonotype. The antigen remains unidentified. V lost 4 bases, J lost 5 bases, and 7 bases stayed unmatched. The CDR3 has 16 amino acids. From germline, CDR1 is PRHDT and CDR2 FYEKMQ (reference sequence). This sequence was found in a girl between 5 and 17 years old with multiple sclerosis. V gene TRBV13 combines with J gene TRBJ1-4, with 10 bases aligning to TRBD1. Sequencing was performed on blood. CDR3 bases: TGTGCCAGCAGCTATGGACAGGGGGTTTCAAATGAAAAACTGTTTTTT. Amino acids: CASSYGQGVSNEKLFF.